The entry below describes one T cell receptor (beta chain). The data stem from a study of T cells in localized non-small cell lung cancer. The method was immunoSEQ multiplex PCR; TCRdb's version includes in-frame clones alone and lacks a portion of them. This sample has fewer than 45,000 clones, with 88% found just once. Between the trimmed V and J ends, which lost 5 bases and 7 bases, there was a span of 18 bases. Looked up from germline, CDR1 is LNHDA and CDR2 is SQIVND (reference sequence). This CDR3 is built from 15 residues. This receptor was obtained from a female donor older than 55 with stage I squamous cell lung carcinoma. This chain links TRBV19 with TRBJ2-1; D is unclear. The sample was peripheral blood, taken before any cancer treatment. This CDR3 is CASSLWGTEMNEQFF. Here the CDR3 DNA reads TGTGCCAGTAGTCTATGGGGAACCGAGATGAATGAGCAGTTCTTC.